This TCR beta chain was observed in a study of shared clonotypes between healthy human individuals. Naivety among CD8 cells was defined by CD45RO negativity and positive CCR7 selection, thereby excluding terminally differentiated effector memory CD45RA+ cells. Produced via immunoSEQ multiplex PCR; TCRdb's table is partial and in-frame only. This sample has about 2.2 million clones, with roughly 93% found just once. The CDR3 is made up of 15 amino acids. V lost 4 bases and J lost 5; bases outside the gene matches: 9. From germline, CDR1 is SGDLS and CDR2 YYNGEE. This clonotype was sampled from a man between 18 and 35 years old in good health. Some clones in this sample may be carry-over from other donors' samples. V and J are TRBV9 and TRBJ2-5; 9 bases match TRBD2. The sample taken for sequencing was naive CD8+ T cells from PBMCs. CDR3 nucleotide sequence: TGTGCCAGCAGCCCCCGAGGGACTAGCTGGGAGACCCAGTACTTC. This gives the protein CASSPRGTSWETQYF. Complete variable domain (other parts from reference TRBV9 and TRBJ2-5): DSGVTQTPKHLITATGQRVTLRCSPRSGDLSVYWYQQSLDQGLQFLIQYYNGEERAKGNILERFSAQQFPDLHSELNLSSLELGDSALYFCASSPRGTSWETQYFGPGTRLLVL.